Each of the 21 T cell receptor beta chains below was sequenced from the same sample in a study of blood T cell repertoires in COVID-19. Here immunoSEQ multiplex PCR was the method, and the copy in TCRdb shows in-frame clones only, minus some. The sample lists 310,000 or so clones, roughly 86% occurring once. The sample consisted of peripheral blood. Receptors originate from a woman in her twenties or thirties with COVID-19, enrolled during active disease.

This clone was observed a handful of times. The chain has TRBV28 and TRBJ1-2; 8 nucleotides line up with TRBD1. Germline V gives CDR1 MDHEN, CDR2 SYDVKM. The CDR3 has 14 amino acids. The ends lost 2 bases at V and 8 bases at J; junction bases unmatched: 7. CDR3 residues: CASSLPWTGKGYTF. DNA of the CDR3: TGTGCCAGCAGTTTACCTTGGACAGGGAAGGGCTACACCTTC.

V gene TRBV30 combines with J gene TRBJ1-4; TRBD1 aligns across 7 bases. Germline loops: CDR1 GTSNPN, CDR2 SVGIG (reference sequence). The CDR3 loop spans 13 amino acids. After removal of 7 bases from V and 7 bases from J, the junction contained 9 bases not matched to a gene. In DNA, the CDR3 is TGTGCCTCCGCGCGGGACAGAGGTGAAAAACTGTTTTTT. It translates to CASARDRGEKLFF.

V and J are TRBV6-5 and TRBJ1-6; D unresolved. In germline, CDR1 is MNHEY, CDR2 SVGAGI. V lost 2 bases to trimming and J lost 0 bases, with 8 bases between them. CDR3 size: 16 residues. The CDR3 protein is CASSYLGSSYNSPLHF. In nucleotides, the CDR3 is TGTGCCAGCAGTTACCTCGGGAGCTCCTATAATTCACCCCTCCACTTT.

The V call is TRBV28, the J call TRBJ1-4; D possibly corresponds to TRBD1 (6 bases). Between the trimmed V and J ends, which lost 5 bases and 5 bases, there was a span of 15 bases. This CDR3 is 15 amino acids long. Germline V gene data show CDR1 as MDHEN and CDR2 as SYDVKM. This chain's CDR3 is CASSRNTGRNEKLFF. In nucleotides, the CDR3 is TGTGCCAGCAGTAGAAATACAGGGCGAAATGAAAAACTGTTTTTT.

The gene calls are TRBV7-2 and TRBJ1-2; 8 bases agree with TRBD1. With V trimmed by 0 bases and J by 6 bases, 3 bases remained unmatched. This CDR3 has 14 amino acids. Germline V gene data show CDR1 as SGHTA and CDR2 as FQGNSA. The CDR3 DNA reads TGTGCCAGCAGCTTAGCGCCGACAGGGGATGGCTACACCTTC. It specifies CASSLAPTGDGYTF.

This chain connects TRBV2 to TRBJ2-3; 10 bases agree with TRBD2. The length of the CDR3 is 15 residues. The V and J ends lost 8 bases and 0 bases, in that order; junction bases with no gene match: 5. CDR1 and CDR2 from the germline V gene are SNHLY and FYNNEI. This CDR3 reads CASYGLAVSTDTQYF. DNA for the CDR3: TGTGCCAGCTACGGACTAGCGGTTAGCACAGATACGCAGTATTTT.

The rearrangement joins TRBV27 to TRBJ2-7; a weak D match, TRBD1 (6 bases). V lost 0 bases, J lost 7 bases, and 13 bases lay in between. This CDR3 is built from 14 residues. Germline values: CDR1 MNHEY, CDR2 SMNVEV (reference sequence). CDR3 sequence reads: CASSLSIGRGEQYF. The CDR3 DNA reads as TGTGCCAGCAGTTTATCGATCGGCAGGGGTGAGCAGTACTTC.

The chain links TRBV28 to TRBJ2-7; TRBD2 is a possible D gene (5 bases). V gave up 1 base and J gave up 4 bases, with 11 bases separating them. Looked up from germline, CDR1 is MDHEN and CDR2 is SYDVKM. The CDR3 loop spans 14 amino acids. DNA for the CDR3: TGTGCCAGCAGTTTATTCGGGATGGGGTACGAGCAGTACTTC. Its protein is CASSLFGMGYEQYF.

This chain links TRBV2 with TRBJ1-1, with D hard to call. This CDR3 has 17 residues. V lost 1 base to trimming and J lost 3 bases, with 18 bases between them. In germline, CDR1 is SNHLY, CDR2 FYNNEI. The CDR3 region has the DNA TGTGCCAGCAGTGAAGAAACGCACCGGTTCGTGTACACTGAAGCTTTCTTT. This sequence encodes CASSEETHRFVYTEAFF. Looking up the rest from reference TRBV2 and TRBJ1-1 gives the full variable domain: EPEVTQTPSHQVTQMGQEVILRCVPISNHLYFYWYRQILGQKVEFLVSFYNNEISEKSEIFDDQFSVERPDGSNFTLKIRSTKLEDSAMYFCASSEETHRFVYTEAFFGQGTRLTVV.

This clone was found a few times. The rearrangement links TRBV4-1 to TRBJ2-1; 14 nucleotides match TRBD2. The CDR3 covers 18 residues. Germline V CDR1 and CDR2: MGHRA, YSYEKL. The V and J ends lost 4 bases and 6 bases, in that order; junction bases with no gene match: 11. For the CDR3, the DNA is TGCGCCAGCAGCCCGGGACTAGCGGGAGTTTTCGGAGTCAATGAGCAGTTCTTC. This gives the protein CASSPGLAGVFGVNEQFF.

V is TRBV7-8 and J is TRBJ1-5; 7 bases are a match to TRBD1. The CDR3 has 17 amino acids. Trimming removed 1 base from V and 1 base from J; junction bases left unmatched: 7. Germline V gene lookup returns CDR1 SGHVS and CDR2 FQNEAQ. CDR3 sequence: CASSLGSNRGSNQPQHF. The CDR3 coding sequence is TGTGCCAGCAGCTTAGGTTCGAACAGGGGCAGCAATCAGCCCCAGCATTTT.

The chain employs TRBV6-1 and TRBJ2-7; 8 nucleotides line up with TRBD2. Per germline, CDR1 MNHNS and CDR2 SASEGT. The CDR3 extends over 15 amino acids. V lost 3 bases and J lost 5; bases outside the gene matches: 9. CDR3 loop: CASSDPLAGGNEQYF. The CDR3 DNA follows: TGTGCCAGCAGTGACCCTCTGGCGGGGGGCAACGAGCAGTACTTC.

The chain employs TRBV6-2 or TRBV6-3 and TRBJ2-7, with a tentative D call TRBD2 (6 bases). The germline V gene has CDR1 MNHEY and CDR2 SVGEGT. The V and J ends lost 3 bases and 0 bases respectively, with 21 bases between them. The CDR3 covers 18 residues. Here the CDR3 reads CASSYWVGGRQSSYEQYF. The CDR3 DNA follows: TGTGCCAGCAGTTATTGGGTCGGGGGACGGCAGAGCTCCTACGAGCAGTACTTC.

V and J are TRBV18 and TRBJ2-7; 11 bases line up with TRBD2. CDR1 is KGHSH and CDR2 is LQKENI in the germline V gene. V shed 2 bases and J 6 bases; nucleotides not matched to a gene: 12. CDR3 size: 17 residues. As DNA, the CDR3 is TGTGCCAGCTCACCAGGTATTAGCGGGAGGGCCCTCGGCGAGCAGTACTTC. This sequence encodes CASSPGISGRALGEQYF.

This chain connects TRBV21-1 to TRBJ1-2. TRBV21-1 corresponds to a pseudogene. The CDR3 totals 12 residues. CDR3 DNA sequence: TGTGCCAGCAGCCTCGAGGAGGTTGGCTACACCTTC. Translated, it gives CASSLEEVGYTF.

The rearrangement joins TRBV29-1 to TRBJ2-1; 10 bases map to TRBD2. CDR1 SQVTM and CDR2 ANQGSEA come from the germline V gene. V trimming: 7 bases; J trimming: 3 bases; junction bases outside the gene matches: 0. This CDR3 contains 12 residues. This CDR3 is CSGTSGYNEQFF. The CDR3, as DNA: TGCAGCGGGACTAGCGGCTACAATGAGCAGTTCTTC.

V usage is TRBV7-9 and J usage is TRBJ1-4, with D possibly matching TRBD1 (6 bases). V lost 6 bases, J lost 5 bases, and 10 bases lay in between. The germline V gene encodes CDR1 SEHNR and CDR2 FQNEAQ (reference sequence). CDR3 size: 13 residues. CDR3 loop: CASSRDINEKLFF. Here the CDR3 DNA reads TGTGCCAGCAGTAGGGACATCAATGAAAAACTGTTTTTT.

The chain employs TRBV6-5 and TRBJ2-2; TRBD1 might be the D (5 bases). V dropped 5 bases and J dropped 3 bases, with 10 bases sitting between them. In germline, CDR1 is MNHEY, CDR2 SVGAGI. The CDR3 totals 14 residues. DNA for the CDR3: TGTGCCAGCAGTATTAGGGGATACACCGGGGAGCTGTTTTTT. Amino acid sequence: CASSIRGYTGELFF.

The rearrangement uses TRBV7-9 and TRBJ2-7, with D perhaps TRBD2 (5 bases). CDR3 length equals 11 residues. Germline V gives CDR1 SEHNR, CDR2 FQNEAQ (reference sequence). V was pared by 5 bases and J by 9 bases, with 11 bases between. CDR3 loop: CASSSLAWQYF. Here the CDR3 DNA reads TGTGCCAGCAGCAGCCTAGCATGGCAGTACTTC.

This chain connects TRBV9 to TRBJ2-7; possible D gene TRBD2, 6 bases. The V end lost 4 bases, the J end lost 3 bases, and 14 bases lay between the germline ends. The CDR3 spans 14 residues. Germline V gene sequence: CDR1 SGDLS, CDR2 YYNGEE. CDR3: CASSPRGSGYEQYF. The CDR3 nucleotides read TGTGCCAGCAGCCCCCGGGGTAGCGGCTACGAGCAGTACTTC.

The rearrangement uses TRBV28 and TRBJ1-5, with 7 bases aligning to TRBD1. Germline assignment: CDR1 MDHEN and CDR2 SYDVKM. The CDR3 sequence is 16 residues long. V shed 6 bases, J shed 6 bases, and the junction held 14 bases outside the gene matches. The CDR3 sequence: CASSLRLLGGGQPQHF. DNA of the CDR3: TGTGCCAGCAGCTTAAGGTTGCTAGGGGGCGGTCAGCCCCAGCATTTT.